This T cell receptor (beta chain) was sequenced during a study of PD-1 blockade in classical Hodgkin lymphoma. The repertoire was sequenced with immunoSEQ multiplex PCR; TCRdb's copy has only in-frame clones and lacks some. The table includes approximately 70,000 clones, over 90% detected once. The time point is: newly diagnosed, previously untreated cHL patient sample. PBMCs representing newly diagnosed, untreated classical Hodgkin lymphoma functioned as the comparison. Study-wide results and caveats: Prior therapy or disease activity may underlie the repertoire differences, whose causes remain undefined. Reports described newly diagnosed patients as having lower baseline TCR diversity than healthy donors.

Details on this clone: Its antigen is undetermined.

Germline values: CDR1 SGHVS, CDR2 FQNEAQ. V trimming: 3 bases; J trimming: 5 bases; junction bases outside the gene matches: 6. The CDR3 loop spans 15 amino acids. This receptor was identified in a human donor with classical Hodgkin lymphoma. The gene calls are TRBV7-8 and TRBJ1-5; 8 nucleotides line up with TRBD1. The material sequenced was peripheral blood mononuclear cells (PBMCs). The CDR3 protein is CASSFGQGGHQPQHF. CDR3 coding DNA: TGTGCCAGCAGCTTTGGACAGGGAGGGCATCAGCCCCAGCATTTT.